Below are 5 T cell receptor beta chains sequenced from a single sample in a study of cytomegalovirus exposure and HLA in healthy donors listed by TCRdb under 2017. The library was prepared using the immunoSEQ multiplex PCR assay. For the multiplex PCR, a mixture combining 60 forward primers for TCR Vbeta segments and 13 reverse primers for TCR Jbeta segments was used. What TCRdb holds here is the immuneACCESS table cut down to in-frame rearrangements. Part of the clones is not present; checked against another copy, under half of the missing clones reflect an unresolved V gene, and the others are unexplained. For this sample the table gives 200,000 or so clones, of which 85% to 90% were detected only once. The ten biggest clones cover 1% to 1.5% of the sample. The specimen was PBMCs. These TCRs come from a human donor in good health.

DNA for the CDR3: TGTGCCAGCGTACCCAGGGATGGTCAGCCCCAGCATTTT. It encodes CASVPRDGQPQHF. The chain employs TRBV28 and TRBJ1-5; maybe TRBD1 (5 bases). CDR1 and CDR2 (germline): MDHEN, SYDVKM. The CDR3 covers 13 residues. Deletions cut 8 bases from V and 6 bases from J, with 14 bases between.

This clone came up a few times. This chain joins TRBV2 and TRBJ2-1; D remains ambiguous. Trimming removed 4 bases from V and 6 bases from J, with 4 bases in between. Germline loops: CDR1 SNHLY, CDR2 FYNNEI. This CDR3 is built from 11 residues. CDR3 sequence: CASSVINEQFF. The CDR3 DNA reads TGTGCCAGCAGTGTCATCAATGAGCAGTTCTTC.

The chain employs TRBV27 and TRBJ2-7, with TRBD1 as a possible D gene (5 bases). This CDR3 is built from 16 residues. Germline V lookup: CDR1 MNHEY, CDR2 SMNVEV (reference sequence). Trimming removed 4 bases at V and 0 bases at J, with 16 bases between. The CDR3 DNA reads as TGTGCCAGCAGTTCAAGGGGCCTTGGGGTCTCCTACGAGCAGTACTTC. Its translation: CASSSRGLGVSYEQYF.

V usage is TRBV5-1 and J usage is TRBJ2-2, with 11 bases lining up with TRBD1. V dropped 4 bases and J dropped 3; count of bases not matched to a gene: 2. Germline lookup yields CDR1 SGHRS and CDR2 YFSETQ. The CDR3 runs 15 residues. For the CDR3, the DNA is TGCGCCAGCAGCCGGGACAGGGGGTACACCGGGGAGCTGTTTTTT. This translates into CASSRDRGYTGELFF. Full variable domain (rest looked up from reference TRBV5-1 and TRBJ2-2): KAGVTQTPRYLIKTRGQQVTLSCSPISGHRSVSWYQQTPGQGLQFLFEYFSETQRNKGNFPGRFSGRQFSNSRSEMNVSTLELGDSALYLCASSRDRGYTGELFFGEGSRLTVL.

V gene TRBV5-4 combines with J gene TRBJ2-7; 10 positions match TRBD2. Trimming at V came to 1 base and at J to 8 bases, leaving 6 bases not matched to a gene. This CDR3 is 14 amino acids long. Looked up from germline, CDR1 is SGHNT and CDR2 is YYREEE (reference sequence). Here the CDR3 reads CASSLSLAGWKQYF. CDR3 sequence (DNA): TGTGCCAGCAGCTTGTCACTAGCGGGATGGAAGCAGTACTTC.